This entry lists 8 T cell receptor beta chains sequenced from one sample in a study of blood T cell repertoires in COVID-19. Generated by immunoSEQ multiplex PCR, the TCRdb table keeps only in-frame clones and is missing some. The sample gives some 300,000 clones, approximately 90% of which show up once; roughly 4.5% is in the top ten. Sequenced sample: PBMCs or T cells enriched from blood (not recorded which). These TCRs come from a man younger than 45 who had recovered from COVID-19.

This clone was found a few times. The CDR3 is CASTRVSNQPQHF. The DNA for the CDR3 is TGTGCCAGCACCAGGGTGAGCAATCAGCCCCAGCATTTT. The chain combines TRBV21-1 with TRBJ1-5; TRBD1 is taken as the D call from the table, unchecked against the DNA. TRBV21-1 is reported as a pseudogene. This CDR3 has 13 amino acids.

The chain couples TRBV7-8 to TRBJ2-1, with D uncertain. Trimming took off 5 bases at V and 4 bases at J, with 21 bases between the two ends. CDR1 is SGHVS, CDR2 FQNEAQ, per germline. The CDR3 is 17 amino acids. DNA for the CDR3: TGTGCCAGCAGCCGGTCAACATCCAGCGCGTCGTACAATGAGCAGTTCTTC. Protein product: CASSRSTSSASYNEQFF.

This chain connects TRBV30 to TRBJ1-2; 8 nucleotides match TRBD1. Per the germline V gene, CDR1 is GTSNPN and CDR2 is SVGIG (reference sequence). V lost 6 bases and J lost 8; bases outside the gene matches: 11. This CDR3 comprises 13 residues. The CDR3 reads CACQASGGWGYTF. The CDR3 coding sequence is TGTGCCTGCCAGGCCTCAGGGGGCTGGGGCTACACCTTC.

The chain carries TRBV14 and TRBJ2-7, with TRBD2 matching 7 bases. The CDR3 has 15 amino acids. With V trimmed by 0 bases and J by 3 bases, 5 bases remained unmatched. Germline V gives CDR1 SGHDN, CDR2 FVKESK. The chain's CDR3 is CASSQDPGGNYEQYF. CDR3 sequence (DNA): TGTGCCAGCAGCCAAGATCCGGGAGGAAACTACGAGCAGTACTTC.

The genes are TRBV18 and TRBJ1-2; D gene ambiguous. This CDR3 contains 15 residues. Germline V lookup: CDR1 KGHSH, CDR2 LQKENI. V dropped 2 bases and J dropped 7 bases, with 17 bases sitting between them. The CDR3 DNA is TGTGCCAGCTCACCATATCTCACCCCGAGCGGTGGCTACACCTTC. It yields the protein CASSPYLTPSGGYTF. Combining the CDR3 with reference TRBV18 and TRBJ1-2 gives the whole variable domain NAGVMQNPRHLVRRRGQEARLRCSPMKGHSHVYWYRQLPEEGLKFMVYLQKENIIDESGMPKERFSAEFPKEGPSILRIQQVVRGDSAAYFCASSPYLTPSGGYTFGSGTRLTVV.

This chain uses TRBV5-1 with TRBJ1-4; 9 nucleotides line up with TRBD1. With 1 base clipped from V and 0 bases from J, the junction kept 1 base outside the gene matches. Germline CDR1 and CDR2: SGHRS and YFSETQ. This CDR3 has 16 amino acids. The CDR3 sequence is CASSLRTGATNEKLFF. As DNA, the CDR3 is TGCGCCAGCAGCTTGCGGACAGGGGCAACTAATGAAAAACTGTTTTTT.

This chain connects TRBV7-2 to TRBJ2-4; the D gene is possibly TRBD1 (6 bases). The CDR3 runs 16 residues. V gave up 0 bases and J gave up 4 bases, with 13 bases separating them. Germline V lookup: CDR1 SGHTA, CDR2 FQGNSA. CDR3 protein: CASSLAWGQGKNIQYF. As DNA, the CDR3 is TGTGCCAGCAGCTTAGCGTGGGGGCAGGGGAAAAACATTCAGTACTTC.

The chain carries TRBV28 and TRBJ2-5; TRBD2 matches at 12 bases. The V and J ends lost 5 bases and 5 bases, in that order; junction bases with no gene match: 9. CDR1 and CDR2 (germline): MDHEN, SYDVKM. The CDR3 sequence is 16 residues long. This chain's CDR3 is CASSVWTSGDMETQYF. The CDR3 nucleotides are TGTGCCAGCAGTGTGTGGACTAGCGGGGACATGGAGACCCAGTACTTC. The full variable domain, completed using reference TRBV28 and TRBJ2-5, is DVKVTQSSRYLVKRTGEKVFLECVQDMDHENMFWYRQDPGLGLRLIYFSYDVKMKEKGDIPEGYSVSREKKERFSLILESASTNQTSMYLCASSVWTSGDMETQYFGPGTRLLVL.